Below are 16 T cell receptor beta chains sequenced from a single sample in a study of T cell responses to AZD1222 COVID-19 vaccine. Profiled with immunoSEQ multiplex PCR; TCRdb holds only in-frame clones, not every one. The sample carries 150,000 to 180,000 clones, about 87% recorded once. Sequencing used peripheral blood, obtained on day 0 of AZD1222 vaccination. These receptors originate from an adult in good health.

The gene calls are TRBV5-1 and TRBJ2-7; the match to TRBD2 covers 7 bases. Per germline, CDR1 SGHRS and CDR2 YFSETQ. The length of the CDR3 is 14 residues. With V trimmed by 6 bases and J by 2 bases, 8 bases remained unmatched. The CDR3 bases are TGCGCCAGCAACCAGGGAGGGGCGGCCTACGAGCAGTACTTC. The encoded protein is CASNQGGAAYEQYF.

This clone has just a few counts. The rearrangement joins TRBV5-1 to TRBJ1-2; TRBD1 aligns across 9 bases. The ends lost 1 base at V and 4 bases at J; junction bases unmatched: 5. Per the germline V gene, CDR1 is SGHRS and CDR2 is YFSETQ. This CDR3 contains 15 residues. Written as DNA, the CDR3 is TGCGCCAGCAGCTTGTGGGACAGGGCGGGCTATGGCTACACCTTC. Translating gives CASSLWDRAGYGYTF.

This clone was seen once. V usage is TRBV6-6 and J usage is TRBJ1-4; D remains unclear. This CDR3 is built from 14 residues. Germline values: CDR1 MNHNY, CDR2 SVGAGI (reference sequence). V dropped 6 bases and J dropped 6 bases, with 14 bases sitting between them. The DNA for the CDR3 is TGTGCCAGCAGGCCGGGCCTGAGGGATGAAAAACTGTTTTTT. This codes for CASRPGLRDEKLFF.

This chain uses TRBV20-1 with TRBJ1-5, with D perhaps matching TRBD1 (5 bases). The CDR3 is made up of 15 amino acids. The V and J ends lost 3 bases and 0 bases respectively, with 12 bases between them. Germline V lookup: CDR1 DFQATT, CDR2 SNEGSKA (reference sequence). This chain's CDR3 is CSASIRQYSNQPQHF. The CDR3 region has the DNA TGCAGTGCTAGTATTCGACAGTATAGCAATCAGCCCCAGCATTTT.

The V gene is TRBV5-5, the J gene TRBJ1-5; the D is unclear. The CDR3 runs to 15 residues. V lost 3 bases, J lost 0 bases, and 10 bases lay in between. Germline V gene sequence: CDR1 SGHKS, CDR2 YYEKEE (reference sequence). CDR3 coding DNA: TGTGCCAGCAGCTCAGTCGGGCTTAGCAATCAGCCCCAGCATTTT. It specifies CASSSVGLSNQPQHF.

This chain links TRBV6-2 or TRBV6-3 with TRBJ2-3; D is possibly TRBD1 or TRBD2 (5 bases each). Trimming took 8 bases from V and 7 from J, leaving 25 bases between them. Germline CDR1 is MNHEY and CDR2 is SVGEGT. CDR3 length: 16 amino acids. CDR3 protein: CASRQGTRGDVYTQYF. The CDR3 DNA reads as TGTGCCAGCCGCCAAGGAACCCGTGGGGACGTATATACGCAGTATTTT.

The rearrangement uses TRBV6-5 and TRBJ2-1; TRBD2 might be the D (6 bases). The germline V and J ends were trimmed by 10 bases and 8 bases, with 24 bases remaining between them. The CDR3 sequence is 15 residues long. In germline, CDR1 is MNHEY, CDR2 SVGAGI. CDR3 residues: CATGPGTAKGDEQFF. The CDR3 DNA is TGTGCCACCGGCCCAGGGACTGCAAAAGGCGATGAGCAGTTCTTC.

This chain links TRBV7-8 with TRBJ2-7; 9 bases are a match to TRBD1. The CDR3 is 14 amino acids. The junction had 8 bases not matched to a gene; V was cut back by 6 bases and J by 5 bases. Germline V gene data show CDR1 as SGHVS and CDR2 as FQNEAQ. The CDR3 nucleotides are TGTGCCAGCAGTAAAGGACAGGGGTCCCACGAGCAGTACTTC. Protein: CASSKGQGSHEQYF.

The chain has TRBV7-2 and TRBJ2-1; a possible D gene is TRBD2 (5 bases). CDR3 length: 11 residues. V was pared by 4 bases and J by 16 bases, with 14 bases between. Germline values: CDR1 SGHTA, CDR2 FQGNSA. In DNA, the CDR3 is TGTGCCAGCAGCTCGGGATCGGCGCTTTTCTTC. This encodes CASSSGSALFF.

V and J are TRBV6-6 and TRBJ2-2; 7 bases are a match to TRBD1. Germline V CDR1 and CDR2: MNHNY, SVGAGI (reference sequence). The V segment lost 6 bases and the J segment 2 bases; nucleotides outside the gene matches: 9. The CDR3 totals 16 residues. The CDR3 DNA is TGTGCCAGCAGCAGCAACAGGGGAACAAACACCGGGGAGCTGTTTTTT. Translating gives CASSSNRGTNTGELFF.

This chain links TRBV10-3 with TRBJ2-7, with D possibly TRBD2 on 6 matching bases. The CDR3 contains 15 residues. Germline lookup yields CDR1 ENHRY and CDR2 SYGVKD. Between the trimmed V and J ends, which lost 2 bases and 5 bases, there was a span of 16 bases. CDR3 region: CAISEPGLTRDEQYF. CDR3 bases: TGTGCCATCAGTGAGCCGGGACTGACCCGGGACGAGCAGTACTTC.

The gene calls are TRBV7-2 and TRBJ2-7; 7 bases align to TRBD2. Germline V lookup: CDR1 SGHTA, CDR2 FQGNSA. V shed 6 bases and J 2 bases; nucleotides not matched to a gene: 13. The CDR3 totals 16 residues. The CDR3 DNA reads TGTGCCAGCAGTTCCCCCCCCGGGACTAATACCTACGAGCAGTACTTC. It translates to CASSSPPGTNTYEQYF. The whole variable domain, filled in from reference TRBV7-2 and TRBJ2-7, reads GAGVSQSPSNKVTEKGKDVELRCDPISGHTALYWYRQSLGQGLEFLIYFQGNSAPDKSGLPSDRFSAERTGGSVSTLTIQRTQQEDSAVYLCASSSPPGTNTYEQYFGPGTRLTVT.

CDR3 loop: CASSPLAGGPRDTQYF. The DNA of the CDR3 is TGTGCCAGCAGCCCATTAGCGGGGGGCCCCAGAGATACGCAGTATTTT. The genes are TRBV11-2 and TRBJ2-3; TRBD2 agrees at 10 bases. The CDR3 length is 16 residues. The germline gives CDR1 SGHAT, CDR2 FQNNGV. Losses at the gene ends were 5 bases for V and 5 bases for J; bases not matched to a gene: 10.

This clone appeared a few times. The V and J genes are TRBV4-3 and TRBJ2-7; 9 nucleotides match TRBD2. The CDR3 sequence is 13 residues long. Unmatched junction bases numbered 5, after V lost 4 bases and J lost 7 bases. The germline gives CDR1 LGHNA, CDR2 YSLEER. This chain's CDR3 is CASSPERGVEQYF. The DNA for the CDR3 is TGCGCCAGCAGCCCCGAGCGGGGGGTTGAGCAGTACTTC.

The rearrangement joins TRBV28 to TRBJ2-1, with 7 bases fitting TRBD1. Germline lookup yields CDR1 MDHEN and CDR2 SYDVKM. The V segment lost 7 bases and the J segment 6 bases; nucleotides outside the gene matches: 9. The length of the CDR3 is 14 residues. CDR3 sequence: CASNNRQGSNEQFF. The CDR3 region has the DNA TGTGCCAGCAACAACAGACAGGGCAGCAATGAGCAGTTCTTC.

The rearrangement uses TRBV4-2 and TRBJ2-2, with TRBD2 matching 8 bases. Germline V gives CDR1 LGHNA, CDR2 YNFKEQ. The CDR3 is made up of 15 amino acids. V gave up 4 bases and J gave up 0 bases; unmatched junction bases: 1. The CDR3 protein is CASSPGLANTGELFF. CDR3 nucleotides: TGTGCCAGCAGCCCGGGACTAGCGAACACCGGGGAGCTGTTTTTT.